The 19 T cell receptor beta chains reported below all come from one sample, sequenced in a study of T cell responses to AZD1222 COVID-19 vaccine (dated by TCRdb to the early 2020s). To prepare the library, the immunoSEQ multiplex PCR assay was applied. Not all clones reach the TCRdb copy of this immuneACCESS table, which keeps in-frame sequences only. Checked studies attribute under half of the gap to unresolved V genes and leave the rest unexplained. This sample gives fewer than 150,000 clones in total; around 89% of them show up just once. Approximately 6.5% of the sample is held by the ten biggest clonotypes. Reading the label with the study, this specimen's time point is: about 28 days (+/-7) after the second vaccine dose. The sample in question was peripheral blood, obtained 28 days after the second AZD1222 dose. The receptors stem from an adult who received the AZD1222 COVID-19 vaccine.

The J gene is TRBJ2-2, the V gene TRBV30; TRBD1 or TRBD2 may be the D gene (5 bases each). Germline V gene lookup returns CDR1 GTSNPN and CDR2 SVGIG (reference sequence). CDR3 size: 15 residues. The ends were cut back, 0 bases at V and 2 bases at J, with 10 bases in the middle. Here the CDR3 reads CAWSVGTFNTGELFF. The CDR3 bases are TGTGCCTGGAGTGTAGGGACCTTCAACACCGGGGAGCTGTTTTTT.

This rearrangement joins TRBV28 to TRBJ2-7, with a tentative D call TRBD1 (5 bases). This CDR3 is built from 14 residues. CDR1 is MDHEN and CDR2 is SYDVKM in the germline V gene. V was pared by 4 bases and J by 3 bases, with 13 bases between. This chain's CDR3 is CASSWGGNLYEQYF. CDR3 sequence (DNA): TGTGCCAGCAGTTGGGGCGGAAACCTCTACGAGCAGTACTTC.

This chain links TRBV7-9 with TRBJ2-1, with TRBD1 matching over 7 bases. V shed 3 bases, J shed 4 bases, and the junction held 3 bases outside the gene matches. This CDR3 comprises 14 residues. The germline V gene encodes CDR1 SEHNR and CDR2 FQNEAQ (reference sequence). DNA for the CDR3: TGTGCCAGCAGCTTCGGGACAGTTTACAATGAGCAGTTCTTC. Its translation is CASSFGTVYNEQFF.

This chain links TRBV5-1 with TRBJ1-2; 7 nucleotides match TRBD1. Germline assignment: CDR1 SGHRS and CDR2 YFSETQ. Trimming removed 4 bases from V and 4 bases from J; junction bases left unmatched: 4. The CDR3 has 13 amino acids. CDR3 sequence: CASSVRDSYGYTF. Written as DNA, the CDR3 is TGCGCCAGCAGCGTCCGGGACAGCTATGGCTACACCTTC.

The chain joins TRBV5-5 to TRBJ2-7; tentative D call: TRBD1 (6 bases). V shed 3 bases and J shed 2 bases, with 15 bases lying between them. This CDR3 has 15 residues. Germline loops: CDR1 SGHKS, CDR2 YYEKEE (reference sequence). As DNA, the CDR3 is TGTGCCAGCAGCTCCCAGGGGCACGTCGCCTACGAGCAGTACTTC. It encodes CASSSQGHVAYEQYF.

The chain has TRBV29-1 and TRBJ2-3, with 8 bases fitting TRBD2. Germline loops: CDR1 SQVTM, CDR2 ANQGSEA. The V and J ends lost 4 bases and 0 bases, in that order; junction bases with no gene match: 6. The CDR3 spans 15 residues. CDR3 coding DNA: TGCAGCGTTGGGACTAGCAGAGGAAGCACAGATACGCAGTATTTT. Translation: CSVGTSRGSTDTQYF.

V gene TRBV2 combines with J gene TRBJ2-1; no firm D call. The CDR3 has 16 residues. V lost 3 bases, J lost 0 bases, and 12 bases lay in between. CDR1 and CDR2 (germline): SNHLY, FYNNEI. CDR3 sequence reads: CASSEQALASYNEQFF. CDR3 nucleotide sequence: TGTGCCAGCAGTGAGCAAGCCTTAGCCTCCTACAATGAGCAGTTCTTC.

This clone was observed a single time. The V call is TRBV5-1, the J call TRBJ1-5; D is unresolved. Trimming took 0 bases from V and 0 from J, leaving 7 bases between them. From germline, CDR1 is SGHRS and CDR2 YFSETQ. The length of the CDR3 is 15 residues. CDR3 amino acids: CASSLGTLSNQPQHF. The CDR3 bases are TGCGCCAGCAGCTTGGGGACCCTTAGCAATCAGCCCCAGCATTTT.

This chain joins TRBV6-9 and TRBJ2-7; TRBD1 matches at 8 bases. Germline CDR1 reads MNHGY; CDR2 reads SVAAGI. Germline trimming cut 2 bases from V and 1 base from J; bases unmatched to any gene: 4. This CDR3 comprises 15 residues. CDR3 region: CASSYARTGSYEQYF. DNA of the CDR3: TGTGCCAGCAGTTATGCCCGGACAGGGTCCTACGAGCAGTACTTC.

The chain links TRBV28 to TRBJ2-1; D unclear. The V end lost 9 bases, the J end lost 10 bases, and 13 bases lay between the germline ends. Germline V lookup: CDR1 MDHEN, CDR2 SYDVKM. CDR3 length: 11 amino acids. CDR3 amino acids: CASVAASEQFF. The CDR3 DNA reads as TGTGCCAGTGTGGCGGCAAGCGAGCAGTTCTTC.

The rearrangement joins TRBV7-8 to TRBJ1-2; 7 positions agree with TRBD1. There are 15 residues in the CDR3. V shed 5 bases and J 3 bases; nucleotides not matched to a gene: 9. CDR1 SGHVS and CDR2 FQNEAQ come from the germline V gene. Written as DNA, the CDR3 is TGTGCCAGCAGCCCCAGGGACAGAGGGGACTATGGCTACACCTTC. It codes for CASSPRDRGDYGYTF.

This chain's CDR3 is CASSQDVSRQYF. Here the CDR3 DNA reads TGCGCCAGCAGCCAAGATGTTAGTAGACAGTACTTC. This chain connects TRBV4-1 to TRBJ2-7; D unclear. The ends were cut back, 0 bases at V and 10 bases at J, with 10 bases in the middle. CDR1 is MGHRA, CDR2 YSYEKL, per germline. The CDR3 covers 12 residues.

The chain recombines TRBV4-3 with TRBJ1-6; the D is unclear. The V end was cut by 0 bases, the J end by 7 bases, with 4 bases between. The germline V gene encodes CDR1 LGHNA and CDR2 YSLEER. This CDR3 spans 13 amino acids. CDR3 in DNA: TGCGCCAGCAGCCAAGATTTAAATTCACCCCTCCACTTT. Its protein is CASSQDLNSPLHF.

The sample holds one count of this clone. V gene TRBV27 combines with J gene TRBJ2-7; TRBD2 agrees at 10 bases. The V gene end was trimmed by 3 bases and the J gene end by 2 bases; junction bases not matched to a gene: 4. The CDR3 is made up of 15 amino acids. CDR1 and CDR2 (germline): MNHEY, SMNVEV (reference sequence). The CDR3: CASSFALAGPYEQYF. The CDR3 coding sequence is TGTGCCAGCAGTTTTGCACTAGCGGGGCCCTACGAGCAGTACTTC.

The chain recombines TRBV7-2 with TRBJ2-1; the D gene could be TRBD1 or TRBD2 (7 bases each). This CDR3 spans 15 amino acids. Germline V gene sequence: CDR1 SGHTA, CDR2 FQGNSA. Deletions cut 5 bases from V and 4 bases from J, with 15 bases between. For the CDR3, the DNA is TGTGCCAGCAGCGGGGGAGGGACAGCTTACAATGAGCAGTTCTTC. Its translation is CASSGGGTAYNEQFF.

This chain uses TRBV3-1 (or the pseudogene TRBV3-2) with TRBJ1-2, with D tentatively TRBD1 (6 bases). Trimming took 6 bases from V and 6 from J, leaving 20 bases between them. Germline V gives CDR1 LGHDT, CDR2 YNNKEL (reference sequence). The CDR3 extends over 15 amino acids. Here the CDR3 DNA reads TGTGCCAGCAGTCACTTGGACAGCCTCCGGGATGGCTACACCTTC. Translated, it gives CASSHLDSLRDGYTF.

This chain links TRBV19 with TRBJ2-1, with 7 bases that match TRBD2. The CDR3 has 14 residues. Germline CDR1 LNHDA, CDR2 SQIVND (reference sequence). Germline trimming cut 2 bases from V and 7 bases from J; bases unmatched to any gene: 5. The DNA of the CDR3 is TGTGCCAGTAGTATAACGGGGGGTGGAAATGAGCAGTTCTTC. Protein sequence: CASSITGGGNEQFF.

This clone occurred once. This chain uses TRBV19 with TRBJ2-1, with D possibly TRBD1 on 6 matching bases. The CDR3 is 16 amino acids. V shed 3 bases and J shed 2 bases, with 14 bases lying between them. Germline V lookup: CDR1 LNHDA, CDR2 SQIVND (reference sequence). Here the CDR3 DNA reads TGTGCCAGTAGTATCGACAGGAGAGGTCCCTACAATGAGCAGTTCTTC. Encoded protein: CASSIDRRGPYNEQFF.

The chain links TRBV5-1 to TRBJ2-7; D is possibly TRBD1 (5 bases). This CDR3 has 14 residues. From germline, CDR1 is SGHRS and CDR2 YFSETQ. V was pared by 0 bases and J by 4 bases, with 11 bases between. The CDR3 reads CASSLDPGSYEQYF. CDR3 bases: TGCGCCAGCAGCTTGGATCCAGGGTCTTACGAGCAGTACTTC.